The TCR beta chain described here comes from a study of T cell responses to AZD1222 COVID-19 vaccine. Study background: Whether given at about 4 or about 12 weeks, second doses were pooled. Whole-study results and caveats: Regions left unmutated in variants are reportedly the target of nearly half of spike-specific TCRs. Among the donors, most were white British and more were female, and clonal diversity was possibly underestimated. Spike-specific TCR breadth and depth both grew after two AZD1222 doses.

Only in-frame clones appear in the TCRdb table, and some are missing; sequencing was by immunoSEQ multiplex PCR. The table shows tens of thousands of clones, with 80% occurring only once. Germline V lookup: CDR1 MDHEN, CDR2 SYDVKM. The CDR3 runs to 13 residues. V was trimmed by 7 bases and J by 4 bases, leaving 11 bases between them. In regard to this clone: What it binds is not known.

V gene TRBV28 combines with J gene TRBJ1-5; D gene unclear. The specimen comprised peripheral blood, sampled on day 0 of AZD1222 vaccination. This TCR was recovered from an adult in good health. The CDR3 reads CASTSPGNQPQHF. The CDR3 nucleotides are TGTGCCAGCACCAGCCCGGGGAATCAGCCCCAGCATTTT.